This is a list of T cell receptor beta chains from one sample in a study of shared clonotypes between healthy human individuals. The repertoire was sequenced with immunoSEQ multiplex PCR; TCRdb's copy has only in-frame clones and lacks some. The table has roughly 590,000 clones, about 95% seen once. Sample: naive CD8+ T cells sorted from blood. The receptor source for this set is a young woman in good health. The CDR3 runs from the conserved cysteine through the conserved F or W. A D gene is named only where the DNA matches it firmly. Where a row states a size, it is once, few, many or the class of an expanded clone; other rows omit it.

d_call: NA; v_call: TRBV20-1; clone_size: NA; cdr3_length: 11; j_call: TRBJ2-7; cdr3_aa: CSARDPYEQYF; cdr3_nt: TGCAGTGCTAGAGATCCCTACGAGCAGTACTTC
d_call: NA; v_call: TRBV5-1; clone_size: NA; cdr3_length: 11; j_call: TRBJ2-7; cdr3_aa: CASSPGYEQYF; cdr3_nt: TGCGCCAGCAGCCCGGGGTACGAGCAGTACTTC
d_call: TRBD1; v_call: TRBV19; clone_size: NA; cdr3_length: 17; j_call: TRBJ1-5; cdr3_aa: CASSPSWDRDNNQPQHF; cdr3_nt: TGTGCCAGTAGTCCATCCTGGGACAGGGACAACAATCAGCCCCAGCATTTT
d_call: NA; v_call: TRBV7-9; clone_size: NA; cdr3_length: 14; j_call: TRBJ1-1; cdr3_aa: CASIAQARADEAFF; cdr3_nt: TGTGCCAGCATCGCCCAAGCACGGGCGGATGAAGCTTTCTTT
d_call: TRBD2; v_call: TRBV28; clone_size: NA; cdr3_length: 17; j_call: TRBJ2-1; cdr3_aa: CASSITAAGTTPNEQFF; cdr3_nt: TGTGCCAGCAGTATCACCGCTGCCGGGACTACTCCCAATGAGCAGTTCTTC
d_call: NA; v_call: TRBV6-1; clone_size: few; cdr3_length: 14; j_call: TRBJ1-1; cdr3_aa: CASSEGGENTEAFF; cdr3_nt: TGTGCCAGCAGTGAAGGAGGGGAGAACACTGAAGCTTTCTTT
d_call: TRBD1; v_call: TRBV7-6; clone_size: NA; cdr3_length: 16; j_call: TRBJ2-2; cdr3_aa: CASSLARDRWTGELFF; cdr3_nt: TGTGCCAGCAGCTTAGCCCGGGACAGGTGGACCGGGGAGCTGTTTTTT
d_call: NA; v_call: TRBV6-4; clone_size: NA; cdr3_length: 11; j_call: TRBJ2-2; cdr3_aa: CASNDTGELFF; cdr3_nt: TGTGCCAGCAATGACACCGGGGAGCTGTTTTTT
d_call: NA; v_call: TRBV2; clone_size: NA; cdr3_length: 14; j_call: TRBJ2-1; cdr3_aa: CASSHDWSYNEQFF; cdr3_nt: TGTGCCAGCAGCCACGACTGGTCCTACAATGAGCAGTTCTTC
d_call: NA; v_call: TRBV4-1; clone_size: NA; cdr3_length: 11; j_call: TRBJ1-4; cdr3_aa: CASSQGQKLFF; cdr3_nt: TGCGCCAGCAGCCAGGGACAAAAACTGTTTTTT
d_call: NA; v_call: TRBV2; clone_size: NA; cdr3_length: 15; j_call: TRBJ2-4; cdr3_aa: CASIDPRPSKNIQYF; cdr3_nt: TGTGCCAGCATTGACCCCCGGCCAAGCAAAAACATTCAGTACTTC
d_call: TRBD2; v_call: TRBV27; clone_size: NA; cdr3_length: 14; j_call: TRBJ2-1; cdr3_aa: CASSFLAGVIEQFF; cdr3_nt: TGTGCCAGCAGTTTCCTAGCGGGAGTTATTGAGCAGTTCTTC
d_call: NA; v_call: TRBV28; clone_size: NA; cdr3_length: 17; j_call: TRBJ1-5; cdr3_aa: CASSFPDSLYSNQPQHF; cdr3_nt: TGTGCCAGCAGTTTCCCCGACAGCCTCTATAGCAATCAGCCCCAGCATTTT
d_call: NA; v_call: TRBV7-6; clone_size: NA; cdr3_length: 13; j_call: TRBJ1-1; cdr3_aa: CASSRTRNTEAFF; cdr3_nt: TGTGCCAGCAGCCGTACAAGGAACACTGAAGCTTTCTTT
d_call: TRBD2; v_call: TRBV19; clone_size: NA; cdr3_length: 15; j_call: TRBJ2-3; cdr3_aa: CASSMTGRETDTQYF; cdr3_nt: TGTGCCAGTAGTATGACCGGGAGGGAGACAGATACGCAGTATTTT
d_call: NA; v_call: TRBV28; clone_size: NA; cdr3_length: 13; j_call: TRBJ2-7; cdr3_aa: CASSFPDIYEQYF; cdr3_nt: TGTGCCAGCAGTTTTCCAGATATCTACGAGCAGTACTTC
d_call: NA; v_call: TRBV25-1; clone_size: NA; cdr3_length: 16; j_call: TRBJ1-2; cdr3_aa: CASSELLGPEAYGYTF; cdr3_nt: TGTGCCAGCAGTGAACTATTAGGCCCGGAGGCCTATGGCTACACCTTC
d_call: NA; v_call: TRBV28; clone_size: NA; cdr3_length: 13; j_call: TRBJ2-7; cdr3_aa: CASRRQVAYEQYF; cdr3_nt: TGTGCCAGCCGGAGACAGGTGGCCTACGAGCAGTACTTC
d_call: NA; v_call: TRBV7-9; clone_size: NA; cdr3_length: 12; j_call: TRBJ2-1; cdr3_aa: CASSFSGNEQFF; cdr3_nt: TGTGCCAGCAGCTTTAGTGGCAATGAGCAGTTCTTC
d_call: TRBD1; v_call: TRBV4-1; clone_size: NA; cdr3_length: 17; j_call: TRBJ1-2; cdr3_aa: CASSQHRTGGTGDGYTF; cdr3_nt: TGCGCCAGCAGCCAACATAGAACGGGCGGGACAGGGGACGGCTACACCTTC
d_call: TRBD1; v_call: TRBV6-1; clone_size: NA; cdr3_length: 15; j_call: TRBJ1-1; cdr3_aa: CASSELGQGRTEAFF; cdr3_nt: TGTGCCAGCAGTGAATTGGGACAGGGCCGCACTGAAGCTTTCTTT
d_call: NA; v_call: TRBV27; clone_size: NA; cdr3_length: 13; j_call: TRBJ1-5; cdr3_aa: CASSLWQGQPQHF; cdr3_nt: TGTGCCAGCAGTTTATGGCAGGGACAACCCCAGCATTTT
d_call: NA; v_call: TRBV9; clone_size: NA; cdr3_length: 14; j_call: TRBJ2-7; cdr3_aa: CASSVGDTNYEQYF; cdr3_nt: TGTGCCAGCAGCGTAGGAGATACCAACTACGAGCAGTACTTC